The next 26 T cell receptor beta chains were all read from a single sample in a study of cytomegalovirus exposure and HLA in healthy donors. Both 60 Vbeta primers and 13 Jbeta primers went into the PCR. TCRdb's table, derived via immunoSEQ multiplex PCR, lists solely in-frame clones and lacks some. The sample holds under 200,000 clones, roughly 77% seen once. The sample taken for sequencing was PBMCs. All receptors come from a man aged 35 to 55 in good health and CMV-seropositive.

The J gene is TRBJ2-7, the V gene TRBV5-1; 8 bases fit TRBD2. V was clipped by 1 base and J by 3 bases; unmatched bases: 12. The CDR3 has 17 residues. From germline, CDR1 is SGHRS and CDR2 YFSETQ. This CDR3 is CASSLISGTSKFYEQYF. DNA of the CDR3: TGCGCCAGCAGCTTGATCTCCGGGACTAGTAAGTTCTACGAGCAGTACTTC.

The chain is built from TRBV7-9 and TRBJ2-5; D may be TRBD1 (5 bases). There are 17 residues in the CDR3. Germline-derived CDR1 and CDR2 are SEHNR and FQNEAQ (reference sequence). Trimming took 2 bases from V and 5 from J, leaving 21 bases between them. CDR3 amino acids: CASSLKIRVAAGETQYF. CDR3 bases: TGTGCCAGCAGCTTAAAGATTCGAGTAGCTGCAGGGGAGACCCAGTACTTC.

The table lists this clone with a few counts. Written as DNA, the CDR3 is TGTGCCAGCAGTTACGGGATAGGGGCAACTAATGAAAAACTGTTTTTT. It translates to CASSYGIGATNEKLFF. The chain uses TRBV6-5 and TRBJ1-4, with a tentative D call TRBD1 (5 bases). Germline lookup yields CDR1 MNHEY and CDR2 SVGAGI. V gave up 2 bases and J gave up 0 bases, with 10 bases separating them. This CDR3 region has 16 residues.

V gene TRBV28 combines with J gene TRBJ1-1; 7 bases match TRBD1. The CDR3 totals 14 residues. After removal of 5 bases from V and 2 bases from J, the junction contained 5 bases not matched to a gene. CDR1 and CDR2 (germline): MDHEN, SYDVKM. CDR3 bases: TGTGCCAGCAGTGGGGGACAGTATAACACTGAAGCTTTCTTT. It specifies CASSGGQYNTEAFF. The variable domain in full, completed from reference TRBV28 and TRBJ1-1, reads DVKVTQSSRYLVKRTGEKVFLECVQDMDHENMFWYRQDPGLGLRLIYFSYDVKMKEKGDIPEGYSVSREKKERFSLILESASTNQTSMYLCASSGGQYNTEAFFGQGTRLTVV.

V is TRBV9 and J is TRBJ2-3; the match to TRBD2 covers 10 bases. The CDR3 spans 15 residues. Germline lookup yields CDR1 SGDLS and CDR2 YYNGEE. V gave up 1 base and J gave up 2 bases; unmatched junction bases: 1. CDR3 residues: CASSVLAGVTDTQYF. In DNA form, the CDR3 reads TGTGCCAGCAGCGTACTAGCGGGAGTCACAGATACGCAGTATTTT.

The chain combines TRBV25-1 with TRBJ1-2; 8 nucleotides line up with TRBD1. Germline V gene sequence: CDR1 MGHDK, CDR2 SYGVNS. The CDR3 extends over 13 amino acids. V trimming: 9 bases; J trimming: 8 bases; junction bases outside the gene matches: 11. In nucleotides, the CDR3 is TGTGCCAGTGCCCTTGGACAGGGCGGCGGCTACACCTTC. This gives the protein CASALGQGGGYTF.

The V call is TRBV28, the J call TRBJ2-6, with D possibly matching TRBD1 (6 bases). Germline loops: CDR1 MDHEN, CDR2 SYDVKM. V lost 3 bases to trimming and J lost 0 bases, with 18 bases between them. This CDR3 has 19 amino acids. This CDR3 is CASSLFGGQLGSGANVLTF. In DNA, the CDR3 is TGTGCCAGCAGTTTGTTTGGGGGACAACTCGGCTCTGGGGCCAACGTCCTGACTTTC.

The genes are TRBV19 and TRBJ1-2, with 7 bases fitting TRBD1. With V trimmed by 7 bases and J by 1 base, 3 bases remained unmatched. Germline V lookup: CDR1 LNHDA, CDR2 SQIVND (reference sequence). This CDR3 comprises 13 residues. CDR3: CASNHRGNYGYTF. DNA of the CDR3: TGTGCCAGTAATCACAGGGGTAACTATGGCTACACCTTC.

The chain joins TRBV10-3 to TRBJ2-7, with TRBD1 matching over 10 bases. CDR3 length: 15 amino acids. In germline, CDR1 is ENHRY, CDR2 SYGVKD. V was pared by 4 bases and J by 7 bases, with 10 bases of the junction left unmatched. The CDR3 loop reads CAISGDGTGEVEQYF. CDR3 bases: TGTGCCATCAGTGGGGATGGGACAGGGGAAGTGGAGCAGTACTTC.

This chain links TRBV28 with TRBJ1-3, with TRBD1 as a possible D gene (5 bases). Germline-derived CDR1 and CDR2 are MDHEN and SYDVKM. Trimming took off 3 bases at V and 4 bases at J, with 10 bases between the two ends. The CDR3 runs 14 residues. CDR3 coding DNA: TGTGCCAGCAGTTTTCGGGGGGACGGAAACACCATATATTTT. This gives the protein CASSFRGDGNTIYF.

This chain uses TRBV13 with TRBJ1-2, with 8 nucleotides matching TRBD1. CDR3 length: 14 residues. The ends lost 2 bases at V and 3 bases at J; junction bases unmatched: 2. CDR1 and CDR2 (germline): PRHDT, FYEKMQ (reference sequence). CDR3 loop: CASSLTGGYYGYTF. DNA of the CDR3: TGTGCCAGCAGCTTAACAGGGGGATACTATGGCTACACCTTC. The complete variable domain, with remaining parts taken from reference TRBV13 and TRBJ1-2, reads AAGVIQSPRHLIKEKRETATLKCYPIPRHDTVYWYQQGPGQDPQFLISFYEKMQSDKGSIPDRFSAQQFSDYHSELNMSSLELGDSALYFCASSLTGGYYGYTFGSGTRLTVV.

The rearrangement uses TRBV6-4 and TRBJ2-1; D gene ambiguous. V was shortened by 6 bases and J by 9 bases, with 9 bases between the two germline ends. Germline lookup yields CDR1 MRHNA and CDR2 SNTAGT. CDR3 length: 11 residues. CDR3 sequence: CASSREAEQFF. The CDR3 nucleotides read TGTGCCAGCAGCCGCGAGGCTGAGCAGTTCTTC.

The chain has TRBV5-4 and TRBJ1-1; tentative D call: TRBD1 (6 bases). The CDR3 totals 15 residues. Germline CDR1 and CDR2: SGHNT and YYREEE (reference sequence). V was trimmed by 0 bases and J by 8 bases, leaving 17 bases between them. The CDR3: CASSLGTGGASEAFF. The CDR3 nucleotides are TGTGCCAGCAGCTTGGGGACGGGGGGGGCATCAGAAGCTTTCTTT.

The chain has TRBV9 and TRBJ2-2, with D possibly matching TRBD2 (5 bases). The V gene lost 3 bases and the J gene lost 0 bases, with 12 bases spanning the gap. This CDR3 comprises 16 residues. CDR1 and CDR2 from the germline V gene are SGDLS and YYNGEE. CDR3 in DNA: TGTGCCAGCAGCGCCGAGGGTAGGGCGAACACCGGGGAGCTGTTTTTT. The encoded protein is CASSAEGRANTGELFF.

Only one count was recorded for this clone. V gene TRBV19 combines with J gene TRBJ1-5; 10 bases align to TRBD1. The CDR3 extends over 15 amino acids. With 5 bases clipped from V and 2 bases from J, the junction kept 3 bases outside the gene matches. Germline V lookup: CDR1 LNHDA, CDR2 SQIVND (reference sequence). The chain's CDR3 is CASSGQGGGNQPQHF. The CDR3 nucleotides read TGTGCCAGTAGTGGACAGGGGGGAGGCAATCAGCCCCAGCATTTT.

The V and J genes are TRBV7-9 and TRBJ2-6; D not resolved. Trimming left V 3 bases short and J 0 bases short, with 6 bases between. Per germline, CDR1 SEHNR and CDR2 FQNEAQ (reference sequence). The CDR3 loop spans 15 amino acids. The CDR3 bases are TGTGCCAGCAGCTTCCCGGTCTCTGGGGCCAACGTCCTGACTTTC. Amino acids: CASSFPVSGANVLTF.

This clone was seen a single time. The chain recombines TRBV5-1 with TRBJ1-2; 8 bases match TRBD1. The germline CDR1 and CDR2 sequences are SGHRS and YFSETQ. V dropped 4 bases and J dropped 6; count of bases not matched to a gene: 5. CDR3 length: 13 residues. Here the CDR3 reads CASSAGQGDGYTF. CDR3 sequence (DNA): TGCGCCAGCAGCGCAGGACAGGGTGATGGCTACACCTTC. The whole variable domain, remainder taken from reference TRBV5-1 and TRBJ1-2, is KAGVTQTPRYLIKTRGQQVTLSCSPISGHRSVSWYQQTPGQGLQFLFEYFSETQRNKGNFPGRFSGRQFSNSRSEMNVSTLELGDSALYLCASSAGQGDGYTFGSGTRLTVV.

The chain couples TRBV15 to TRBJ1-2, with D possibly matching TRBD1 (5 bases). The CDR3 runs to 14 residues. The V gene lost 3 bases and the J gene lost 4 bases, with 12 bases spanning the gap. CDR1 is LNHNV and CDR2 is YYDKDF in the germline V gene (reference sequence). As DNA, the CDR3 is TGTGCCACCAGCAGGAATTCAGGGCTCTATGGCTACACCTTC. Translation: CATSRNSGLYGYTF.

This chain links TRBV5-1 with TRBJ1-3; 7 bases fit TRBD1. CDR1 and CDR2 (germline): SGHRS, YFSETQ. The trim removed 2 bases at V and 1 base at J, leaving 12 bases unmatched. CDR3 length equals 18 residues. Here the CDR3 DNA reads TGCGCCAGCAGCTTTCGACAGGGAGGCCGAGGGTCTGGAAACACCATATATTTT. Encoded protein: CASSFRQGGRGSGNTIYF.

This clone was seen once. The chain employs TRBV27 and TRBJ2-2; tentative D call: TRBD2 (6 bases). Germline assignment: CDR1 MNHEY and CDR2 SMNVEV (reference sequence). This CDR3 comprises 13 residues. Trimming cost V 6 bases and J 11 bases, with 16 bases left between them. For the CDR3, the DNA is TGTGCCAGCAGATACGAAAGGGACTCTGAGCTGTTTTTT. Translated, it gives CASRYERDSELFF.

The chain uses TRBV28 and TRBJ1-2; D is uncertain. CDR1 is MDHEN, CDR2 SYDVKM, per germline. The CDR3 extends over 14 amino acids. V was shortened by 4 bases and J by 0 bases, with 9 bases between the two germline ends. In nucleotides, the CDR3 is TGTGCCAGCAGTTCCGGCGGGGCTAACTATGGCTACACCTTC. This encodes CASSSGGANYGYTF.

The chain uses TRBV10-3 and TRBJ1-2; 7 nucleotides line up with TRBD1. V lost 10 bases and J lost 5; bases outside the gene matches: 13. This CDR3 contains 14 residues. From germline, CDR1 is ENHRY and CDR2 SYGVKD. CDR3: CATNSGGNVYGYTF. CDR3 bases: TGTGCCACAAACTCAGGGGGTAACGTGTATGGCTACACCTTC.

This clone has only one observation. The V gene is TRBV5-6, the J gene TRBJ2-5; perhaps TRBD2 as D (6 bases). Judging by the DNA end, TRBJ2-7 fits better; the J call may be wrong. The CDR3 consists of 12 residues. Germline V CDR1 and CDR2: SGHDT, YYEEEE. The chain's CDR3 is CASSFAGSEQYF. The CDR3 nucleotides read TGTGCCAGCAGCTTCGCGGGAAGCGAGCAGTACTTC.

This sequence joins TRBV5-1 and TRBJ2-7, with a weak D call TRBD1 (6 bases). This CDR3 spans 12 amino acids. Germline V gives CDR1 SGHRS, CDR2 YFSETQ. Deletions cut 4 bases from V and 7 bases from J, with 12 bases between. The CDR3 sequence is CASSSTGREQYF. Written as DNA, the CDR3 is TGCGCCAGCAGCAGTACAGGGCGGGAGCAGTACTTC.

The V call is TRBV7-9, the J call TRBJ1-2; no definite D call. The ends were cut back, 5 bases at V and 8 bases at J, with 15 bases in the middle. The CDR3 extends over 13 amino acids. The V gene's germline CDR1 is SEHNR and CDR2 FQNEAQ (reference sequence). This chain's CDR3 is CASSAPEVGGYTF. The CDR3 region has the DNA TGTGCCAGCAGCGCCCCCGAGGTCGGCGGCTACACCTTC. The entire variable domain, with the rest obtained from reference TRBV7-9 and TRBJ1-2, is as follows: DTGVSQNPRHKITKRGQNVTFRCDPISEHNRLYWYRQTLGQGPEFLTYFQNEAQLEKSRLLSDRFSAERPKGSFSTLEIQRTEQGDSAMYLCASSAPEVGGYTFGSGTRLTVV.

The J gene is TRBJ1-5, the V gene TRBV19; 9 nucleotides match TRBD1. The CDR3 length is 16 residues. Germline V gene lookup returns CDR1 LNHDA and CDR2 SQIVND (reference sequence). V lost 5 bases to trimming and J lost 2 bases; unmatched junction nucleotides: 7. The CDR3 loop is CASSPGTGRGNQPQHF. CDR3 DNA: TGTGCCAGTAGTCCCGGGACAGGGAGAGGCAATCAGCCCCAGCATTTT.